One sample yielded the 20 T cell receptor beta chains listed below, sequenced in a study of blood T cell repertoires in COVID-19. Clones were sequenced by immunoSEQ multiplex PCR, and TCRdb holds only the in-frame ones, with some missing. This sample has around 200,000 clones, with 65% to 85% found just once. The sequencing sample was made of peripheral blood. The receptors stem from a human donor with acute or convalescent COVID-19. The donor label of this sample is uncertain.

The gene calls are TRBV18 and TRBJ2-5, with 16 bases fitting TRBD2. Germline CDR1 and CDR2: KGHSH and LQKENI. The CDR3 is made up of 17 amino acids. V was clipped by 3 bases and J by 5 bases; unmatched bases: 6. This CDR3 reads CASSPGLAGGPEETQYF. The CDR3 DNA follows: TGTGCCAGCTCACCGGGACTAGCGGGAGGGCCTGAGGAGACCCAGTACTTC.

The gene calls are TRBV28 and TRBJ1-2, with D tentatively TRBD1 (5 bases). The CDR3 loop spans 14 amino acids. Germline V gene sequence: CDR1 MDHEN, CDR2 SYDVKM. V was clipped by 5 bases and J by 4 bases, with 14 bases between them. CDR3 sequence: CASSPGGVFYGYTF. Written as DNA, the CDR3 is TGTGCCAGCAGTCCCGGAGGGGTTTTCTATGGCTACACCTTC.

V usage is TRBV18 and J usage is TRBJ2-7; no firm D call. Trimming removed 1 base from V and 4 bases from J, with 5 bases in between. Germline CDR1 is KGHSH and CDR2 is LQKENI. CDR3 size: 12 residues. The CDR3 loop reads CASSPREYEQYF. Written as DNA, the CDR3 is TGTGCCAGCTCACCACGCGAATACGAGCAGTACTTC.

The chain recombines TRBV5-1 with TRBJ2-1, with TRBD1 matching over 8 bases. There are 13 residues in the CDR3. The V segment lost 7 bases and the J segment 5 bases; nucleotides outside the gene matches: 5. The germline CDR1 and CDR2 sequences are SGHRS and YFSETQ. The DNA for the CDR3 is TGCGCCAGCCAAAAGGACAGGGACAATGAGCAGTTCTTC. Residues: CASQKDRDNEQFF. Based on the CDR3 plus reference TRBV5-1 and TRBJ2-1, the full variable domain is KAGVTQTPRYLIKTRGQQVTLSCSPISGHRSVSWYQQTPGQGLQFLFEYFSETQRNKGNFPGRFSGRQFSNSRSEMNVSTLELGDSALYLCASQKDRDNEQFFGPGTRLTVL.

The chain carries TRBV11-2 and TRBJ2-7, with D perhaps matching TRBD2 (5 bases). This CDR3 spans 11 amino acids. V was shortened by 5 bases and J by 7 bases, with 9 bases between the two germline ends. The V gene's germline CDR1 is SGHAT and CDR2 FQNNGV. CDR3 in amino acids: CASSLRREQYF. In DNA, the CDR3 is TGTGCCAGCAGCCTCCGGAGGGAGCAGTACTTC.

The gene calls are TRBV5-1 and TRBJ1-1, with D unclear. CDR3 length: 14 amino acids. V shed 4 bases and J shed 2 bases, with 12 bases lying between them. Germline V gene lookup returns CDR1 SGHRS and CDR2 YFSETQ. The CDR3, as DNA: TGCGCCAGCAGCCAGCTCGGGGAAAACACTGAAGCTTTCTTT. This sequence encodes CASSQLGENTEAFF.

The genes are TRBV5-8 and TRBJ2-2; weak D call: TRBD2 (6 bases). This CDR3 spans 14 amino acids. Germline V lookup: CDR1 SGHTS, CDR2 YDEGEE. The V end was cut by 7 bases, the J end by 4 bases, with 14 bases between. The chain's CDR3 is CASRRGSSTGELFF. DNA of the CDR3: TGTGCCAGCCGTCGGGGGTCGTCCACCGGGGAGCTGTTTTTT.

The V and J genes are TRBV9 and TRBJ2-1; the D is unclear. Germline values: CDR1 SGDLS, CDR2 YYNGEE. V was cut by 3 bases and J by 4 bases, with 8 bases left in between. The CDR3 consists of 13 residues. CDR3 DNA: TGTGCCAGCAGCGGAATAGCATACAATGAGCAGTTCTTC. Its translation is CASSGIAYNEQFF.

CDR3: CASKDRGDQPQHF. The CDR3 DNA reads TGCGCCAGCAAGGACAGGGGAGATCAGCCCCAGCATTTT. This chain joins TRBV10-2 and TRBJ1-5, with 9 bases matching TRBD1. The CDR3 is 13 residues long. Germline V gives CDR1 WSHSY, CDR2 SAAADI. With 7 bases clipped from V and 5 bases from J, the junction kept 3 bases outside the gene matches.

This clone has more than one count but fewer than ten. The CDR3 here is CASRVTGVSDEQYF. DNA for the CDR3: TGTGCCAGTAGGGTGACAGGGGTATCGGACGAGCAGTACTTC. J is TRBJ2-7 and V is TRBV19, with 8 bases fitting TRBD1. The junction had 9 bases not matched to a gene; V was cut back by 6 bases and J by 5 bases. The CDR3 length is 14 residues. Per the germline V gene, CDR1 is LNHDA and CDR2 is SQIVND (reference sequence).

The chain recombines TRBV9 with TRBJ2-7; 7 positions match TRBD2. J gave up 5 bases and V 3 bases, and 8 bases lay outside the gene matches. Germline CDR1 reads SGDLS; CDR2 reads YYNGEE. The CDR3 extends over 14 amino acids. CDR3 in DNA: TGTGCCAGCAGCGCTGGGACTACCAGGAACGAGCAGTACTTC. It specifies CASSAGTTRNEQYF. The full variable domain, its missing parts supplied by reference TRBV9 and TRBJ2-7, is DSGVTQTPKHLITATGQRVTLRCSPRSGDLSVYWYQQSLDQGLQFLIQYYNGEERAKGNILERFSAQQFPDLHSELNLSSLELGDSALYFCASSAGTTRNEQYFGPGTRLTVT.

This clone was picked up one time. The CDR3 sequence is CASSLRSGRVYEQYF. The CDR3 DNA reads as TGTGCCAGCAGTTTGAGAAGCGGGAGGGTGTACGAGCAGTACTTC. V and J are TRBV28 and TRBJ2-7; TRBD2 matches at 10 bases. Germline V gene data show CDR1 as MDHEN and CDR2 as SYDVKM. Trimming cost V 3 bases and J 4 bases; bases outside gene matches: 6. CDR3 length: 15 residues.

The V gene is TRBV27, the J gene TRBJ2-3; TRBD1 agrees at 12 bases. The V and J ends lost 8 bases and 7 bases, in that order; junction bases with no gene match: 7. The CDR3 loop spans 14 amino acids. CDR1 and CDR2 (germline): MNHEY, SMNVEV (reference sequence). CDR3 sequence: CASLPGQGAHTQYF. In DNA form, the CDR3 reads TGTGCCAGCCTACCGGGACAGGGGGCTCATACGCAGTATTTT.

V usage is TRBV5-1 and J usage is TRBJ2-5, with 13 bases fitting TRBD2. The germline CDR1 and CDR2 sequences are SGHRS and YFSETQ. The CDR3 totals 17 residues. After removal of 4 bases from V and 5 bases from J, the junction contained 11 bases not matched to a gene. The CDR3 loop is CASSPRTSGGHGETQYF. The CDR3 region has the DNA TGCGCCAGCAGCCCCAGGACTAGCGGGGGACACGGGGAGACCCAGTACTTC.

The rearrangement uses TRBV7-9 and TRBJ2-4, with D perhaps TRBD1 (6 bases). There are 14 residues in the CDR3. Germline-derived CDR1 and CDR2 are SEHNR and FQNEAQ (reference sequence). V lost 2 bases and J 4 bases, leaving 9 bases between the germline ends. The CDR3 sequence is CASSLRQEKNIQYF. The DNA of the CDR3 is TGTGCCAGCAGCTTAAGACAGGAGAAAAACATTCAGTACTTC.

This chain connects TRBV29-1 to TRBJ2-3, with 7 positions matching TRBD2. The CDR3 contains 15 residues. V lost 8 bases and J lost 6; bases outside the gene matches: 17. Germline-derived CDR1 and CDR2 are SQVTM and ANQGSEA. CDR3 DNA sequence: TGCAGCTTCGTTGAGGGGAGGGCCCCGAGGGATACGCAGTATTTT. This codes for CSFVEGRAPRDTQYF.

The chain carries TRBV2 and TRBJ1-1; maybe TRBD1 (6 bases). This CDR3 is built from 14 residues. Trimming removed 7 bases from V and 0 bases from J, with 12 bases in between. The V gene's germline CDR1 is SNHLY and CDR2 FYNNEI. The CDR3 DNA follows: TGTGCCAGCAATGCAGGGGCCATGAACACTGAAGCTTTCTTT. It specifies CASNAGAMNTEAFF.

This chain links TRBV19 with TRBJ2-5, with TRBD1 matching over 7 bases. Per the germline V gene, CDR1 is LNHDA and CDR2 is SQIVND (reference sequence). There are 16 residues in the CDR3. J was trimmed by 2 bases and V by 5 bases; bases with no gene match: 11. The CDR3 sequence is CASSHWAGGTQETQYF. CDR3 sequence (DNA): TGTGCCAGTAGTCACTGGGCAGGGGGAACGCAAGAGACCCAGTACTTC.

This clone was observed once. The genes are TRBV14 and TRBJ2-1; D may be TRBD2 (5 bases). Germline CDR1 SGHDN, CDR2 FVKESK. The CDR3 is made up of 17 amino acids. Trimming cost V 1 base and J 0 bases, with 13 bases left between them. Here the CDR3 DNA reads TGTGCCAGCAGCCAAGCGGAGGCCAGCAGCTCCTACAATGAGCAGTTCTTC. Translating gives CASSQAEASSSYNEQFF.

V gene TRBV2 combines with J gene TRBJ1-4, with TRBD1 matching over 8 bases. Germline V gives CDR1 SNHLY, CDR2 FYNNEI. CDR3 length equals 14 residues. The V and J ends lost 7 bases and 2 bases, in that order; junction bases with no gene match: 3. The CDR3 loop is CASTRQGTNEKLFF. CDR3 DNA: TGTGCCAGCACTAGACAGGGGACTAATGAAAAACTGTTTTTT.